This TCR beta chain was found in a study of technical replicates of blood from several donors. Repertoires were generated with immunoSEQ multiplex PCR, while TCRdb's copy carries only in-frame clones and drops some. This sample carries 65,000 to 80,000 clones, 95% to 98% of them seen once, and the ten largest clones take under 0.3%. This sequence originates from a human donor in good health. Sequencing was carried out using T cells isolated from PBMCs.

CDR3 bases: TGTGCCAGCAGCTTAGATCACTTCAATGAGCAGTTCTTC. Translating it yields CASSLDHFNEQFF. The gene calls are TRBV11-2 and TRBJ2-1; no definite D call. Germline V CDR1 and CDR2: SGHAT, FQNNGV. V was pared by 0 bases and J by 6 bases, with 6 bases between. The CDR3 has 13 amino acids. The full variable domain, with the rest looked up from reference TRBV11-2 and TRBJ2-1, is EAGVAQSPRYKIIEKRQSVAFWCNPISGHATLYWYQQILGQGPKLLIQFQNNGVVDDSQLPKDRFSAERLKGVDSTLKIQPAKLEDSAVYLCASSLDHFNEQFFGPGTRLTVL.